These 14 T cell receptor beta chains were all obtained from the same sample, sequenced in a study of blood T cell repertoires in COVID-19. Profiling relied on immunoSEQ multiplex PCR, and the TCRdb table lists in-frame clones only, not all of them. Found here are about 68,000 clones, 86% of them singletons; the top ten hold roughly 8.1%. Input material: peripheral blood. The receptors shown here come from a man aged 25-40 years with acute or convalescent COVID-19.

The chain carries TRBV5-1 and TRBJ2-7; 8 nucleotides agree with TRBD1. J was trimmed by 5 bases and V by 1 base; bases with no gene match: 11. Germline CDR1 is SGHRS and CDR2 is YFSETQ. This CDR3 is 16 amino acids long. This CDR3 reads CASSLPPSGQGDEQYF. The CDR3 nucleotides read TGCGCCAGCAGCTTGCCACCCTCCGGACAGGGTGACGAGCAGTACTTC.

This rearrangement joins TRBV27 to TRBJ2-1; 7 bases match TRBD2. Germline V gene sequence: CDR1 MNHEY, CDR2 SMNVEV (reference sequence). V lost 10 bases, J lost 6 bases, and 9 bases stayed unmatched. This CDR3 region has 13 residues. CDR3 DNA sequence: TGTGCCACCCAGAGGGGAGGGCTCAATGAGCAGTTCTTC. This translates into CATQRGGLNEQFF.

The chain links TRBV28 to TRBJ2-3; D gene unclear. Germline-derived CDR1 and CDR2 are MDHEN and SYDVKM. Trimming pared 3 bases from V and 2 bases from J, leaving 12 bases between. This CDR3 region has 15 residues. In DNA form, the CDR3 reads TGTGCCAGCAGTTTTAATTCGCTAATCACAGATACGCAGTATTTT. This encodes CASSFNSLITDTQYF.

The chain employs TRBV28 and TRBJ2-7; possibly TRBD1 for D (6 bases). The CDR3 has 14 residues. Trimming cost V 3 bases and J 7 bases, with 16 bases left between them. Germline values: CDR1 MDHEN, CDR2 SYDVKM. CDR3 nucleotide sequence: TGTGCCAGCAGTTTGGACAGCACGAGGCCTGAGCAGTACTTC. Translating gives CASSLDSTRPEQYF.

J is TRBJ2-2 and V is TRBV19; the match to TRBD2 covers 14 bases. Germline CDR1 is LNHDA and CDR2 is SQIVND (reference sequence). The CDR3 runs 18 residues. The J segment lost 7 bases and the V segment lost 9 bases, leaving 16 bases of the junction unmatched. In DNA, the CDR3 is TGTGCCAGCGAACGAGAGGGGCGGACTAGCGGGAGGAGCGGGGAGCTGTTTTTT. It yields the protein CASEREGRTSGRSGELFF.

Only a few counts were recorded for this clone. The chain recombines TRBV5-1 with TRBJ2-1, with a weak D call TRBD2 (6 bases). Per germline, CDR1 SGHRS and CDR2 YFSETQ. The germline V and J ends were trimmed by 5 bases and 2 bases, with 8 bases remaining between them. This CDR3 contains 13 residues. The DNA for the CDR3 is TGCGCCAGCAGGGAGGGTCCCTACAATGAGCAGTTCTTC. This sequence encodes CASREGPYNEQFF. The entire variable domain, with the rest obtained from reference TRBV5-1 and TRBJ2-1, is as follows: KAGVTQTPRYLIKTRGQQVTLSCSPISGHRSVSWYQQTPGQGLQFLFEYFSETQRNKGNFPGRFSGRQFSNSRSEMNVSTLELGDSALYLCASREGPYNEQFFGPGTRLTVL.

This clone was seen only a few times. The chain joins TRBV4-2 to TRBJ1-2, with D perhaps TRBD1 (6 bases). V dropped 1 base and J dropped 4 bases, with 10 bases sitting between them. This CDR3 comprises 14 residues. Germline V lookup: CDR1 LGHNA, CDR2 YNFKEQ. CDR3: CASSQGDTSYGYTF. The CDR3 DNA reads as TGTGCCAGCAGCCAAGGGGACACCAGCTATGGCTACACCTTC.

The V gene is TRBV19, the J gene TRBJ2-7; 9 bases agree with TRBD2. The V gene's germline CDR1 is LNHDA and CDR2 SQIVND (reference sequence). CDR3 size: 15 residues. Trimming took 5 bases from V and 4 from J; bases not matched to a gene: 9. This CDR3 reads CASSHPGTSLYEQYF. The CDR3 DNA sequence: TGTGCCAGTAGTCATCCCGGGACTAGCCTTTACGAGCAGTACTTC.

This clone was found once. This chain uses TRBV2 with TRBJ2-1, with TRBD2 matching over 7 bases. V was clipped by 5 bases and J by 2 bases; unmatched bases: 3. The germline gives CDR1 SNHLY, CDR2 FYNNEI. This CDR3 contains 14 residues. DNA for the CDR3: TGTGCCAGCAGTCCCAGCGGGACCTACAATGAGCAGTTCTTC. This gives the protein CASSPSGTYNEQFF.

The gene calls are TRBV19 and TRBJ2-7; 10 bases fit TRBD2. Germline CDR1 reads LNHDA; CDR2 reads SQIVND (reference sequence). Trimming took 5 bases from V and 3 from J; bases not matched to a gene: 1. This CDR3 contains 13 residues. The CDR3 sequence: CASSPSGSYEQYF. Written as DNA, the CDR3 is TGTGCCAGTAGTCCTAGCGGGAGCTACGAGCAGTACTTC.

The genes are TRBV5-1 and TRBJ2-1, with D perhaps TRBD1 (6 bases). Per the germline V gene, CDR1 is SGHRS and CDR2 is YFSETQ. Trimming shortened V by 2 bases and J by 8 bases, and 17 bases separated the two germline ends. The CDR3 totals 15 residues. In DNA, the CDR3 is TGCGCCAGCAGCTTTTTACAGGGCAATTGGGATGAGCAGTTCTTC. This sequence encodes CASSFLQGNWDEQFF.

This clone occurred once. The chain recombines TRBV28 with TRBJ2-7, with D uncertain. Per the germline V gene, CDR1 is MDHEN and CDR2 is SYDVKM. With 10 bases removed from V and 3 bases from J, the gap between germline ends came to 13 bases. The CDR3 sequence is 12 residues long. CDR3 in amino acids: CATLKSSYEQYF. DNA for the CDR3: TGTGCCACCCTCAAGAGTAGCTACGAGCAGTACTTC. The full variable domain, its missing parts supplied by reference TRBV28 and TRBJ2-7, is DVKVTQSSRYLVKRTGEKVFLECVQDMDHENMFWYRQDPGLGLRLIYFSYDVKMKEKGDIPEGYSVSREKKERFSLILESASTNQTSMYLCATLKSSYEQYFGPGTRLTVT.

This clone came up a few times. The rearrangement joins TRBV2 to TRBJ1-5; D unresolved. Trimming pared 0 bases from V and 0 bases from J, leaving 9 bases between. The CDR3 covers 16 residues. Germline values: CDR1 SNHLY, CDR2 FYNNEI. The DNA for the CDR3 is TGTGCCAGCAGTGAAGCGCAAGAGTATAGCAATCAGCCCCAGCATTTT. Amino acid sequence: CASSEAQEYSNQPQHF.

This clone appeared a few times. CDR3 region: CASSLWDRRDGYTF. CDR3 DNA sequence: TGTGCCAGCAGCTTGTGGGACAGGAGAGATGGCTACACCTTC. The J gene is TRBJ1-2, the V gene TRBV7-9, with TRBD1 matching over 8 bases. Trimming removed 3 bases from V and 6 bases from J; junction bases left unmatched: 6. The CDR3 sequence is 14 residues long. Germline CDR1 SEHNR, CDR2 FQNEAQ (reference sequence).